Listed below are T cell receptor beta chains from one sample, sequenced in a study of T cells in tuberculosis. Assay used: immunoSEQ multiplex PCR; TCRdb lists only in-frame clones, some missing. The sample holds tens of thousands of clones; around 85% are singletons and the top ten take about 15%. The input for sequencing was PBMCs, taken at tuberculosis diagnosis. The receptors stem from an adult with tuberculosis. Both conserved end residues are part of each CDR3. Each record gives: J gene, D gene, clone size, V gene, CDR3 protein, CDR3 DNA. A D gene is named only where the DNA matches it firmly. Clone size appears in some rows only: once, few, many, or a class for an expanded clone.

TRBJ2-7,NA,NA,TRBV6-5,CASSYSVGMDEQYF,TGTGCCAGCAGTTACTCGGTGGGCATGGACGAGCAGTACTTC
TRBJ2-5,TRBD2,NA,TRBV5-1,CASSLEAGPQYF,TGCGCCAGCAGCTTGGAAGCGGGACCTCAGTACTTC
TRBJ2-2,TRBD1,NA,TRBV5-1,CASSVGTGTGELFF,TGCGCCAGCAGCGTAGGGACAGGGACCGGGGAGCTGTTTTTT
TRBJ1-1,TRBD1,NA,TRBV6-6,CASSPTGQTNTEAFF,TGTGCCAGCAGCCCTACGGGACAGACGAACACTGAAGCTTTCTTT
TRBJ1-1,TRBD1,NA,TRBV9,CASSDSSRGRGTEAFF,TGTGCCAGCAGCGACTCAAGTAGGGGGCGAGGCACTGAAGCTTTCTTT
TRBJ2-3,TRBD2,NA,TRBV5-6,CASSLDSAGGDTQYF,TGTGCCAGCAGCTTGGATTCAGCGGGGGGAGATACGCAGTATTTT
TRBJ2-7,TRBD1,NA,TRBV15,CATSRDRGTIYEQYF,TGTGCCACCAGCAGAGACAGGGGGACCATCTACGAGCAGTACTTC
TRBJ2-1,NA,NA,TRBV28,CARNPEGEGEDEQFF,TGTGCCCGCAATCCTGAGGGGGAGGGCGAGGATGAGCAGTTCTTC
TRBJ1-1,TRBD1,few,TRBV10-1,CARSGGDRGRGEAFF,TGCGCCAGGAGTGGGGGGGACAGGGGAAGAGGTGAAGCTTTCTTT
TRBJ2-7,NA,NA,TRBV1,CTSSQQGQGAQKGYF,TGCACCAGCAGCCAGCAGGGACAGGGGGCGCAAAAGGGGTACTTC
TRBJ1-1,NA,few,TRBV7-9,CASSLFGMNTEAFF,TGTGCCAGCAGCCTATTCGGTATGAACACTGAAGCTTTCTTT
TRBJ2-7,NA,NA,TRBV6-4,CASHRYEQYF,TGTGCCAGCCACAGGTACGAGCAGTACTTC
TRBJ2-2,NA,NA,TRBV9,CASSAQWRTVAGELFF,TGTGCCAGCAGCGCCCAGTGGAGGACAGTAGCCGGGGAGCTGTTTTTT
TRBJ2-7,TRBD2,NA,TRBV10-1,CASSPSGIVHEQYF,TGCGCCAGCAGTCCTAGCGGAATTGTCCACGAGCAGTACTTC
TRBJ2-3,TRBD1,NA,TRBV5-8,CASSWEKGASFGTQYF,TGTGCCAGCAGCTGGGAAAAGGGGGCTTCGTTCGGTACGCAGTATTTT
TRBJ2-7,TRBD1,NA,TRBV6-6,CASRRQGAQDEQYF,TGTGCCAGCAGGAGACAGGGGGCGCAGGACGAGCAGTACTTC
TRBJ2-2,NA,NA,TRBV10-1,CASSALGNTGELFF,TGCGCCAGCAGTGCCCTAGGTAACACCGGGGAGCTGTTTTTT
TRBJ2-7,TRBD1,NA,TRBV7-9,CASSFPGQGGGYEQYF,TGTGCCAGCAGCTTTCCCGGACAGGGAGGAGGTTACGAGCAGTACTTC
TRBJ1-1,NA,NA,TRBV19,CASSMGQNTEAFF,TGTGCCAGTAGTATGGGGCAGAACACTGAAGCTTTCTTT
TRBJ1-4,NA,few,TRBV7-2,CASSLGSGGGGEKLFF,TGTGCCAGCAGCTTAGGATCCGGCGGGGGTGGCGAAAAACTGTTTTTT